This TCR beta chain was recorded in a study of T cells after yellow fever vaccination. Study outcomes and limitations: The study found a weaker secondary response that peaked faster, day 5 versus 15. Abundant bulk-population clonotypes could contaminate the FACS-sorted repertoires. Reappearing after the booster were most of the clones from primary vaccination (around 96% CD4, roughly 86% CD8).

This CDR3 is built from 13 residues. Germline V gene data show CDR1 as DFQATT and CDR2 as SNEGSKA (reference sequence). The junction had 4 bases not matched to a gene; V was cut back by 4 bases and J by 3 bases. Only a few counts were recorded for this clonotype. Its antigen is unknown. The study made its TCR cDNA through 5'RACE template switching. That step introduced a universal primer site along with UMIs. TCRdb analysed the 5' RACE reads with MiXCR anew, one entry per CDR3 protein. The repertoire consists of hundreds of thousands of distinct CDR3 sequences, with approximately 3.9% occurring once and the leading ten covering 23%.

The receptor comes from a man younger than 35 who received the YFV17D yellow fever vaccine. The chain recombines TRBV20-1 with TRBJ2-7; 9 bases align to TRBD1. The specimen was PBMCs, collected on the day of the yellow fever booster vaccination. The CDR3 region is CSATSDRGYEQYF. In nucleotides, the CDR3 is TGCAGTGCTACCTCGGACAGGGGCTACGAGCAGTACTTC.